The source of this TCR beta chain is a study of shared clonotypes between healthy human individuals. Study-level results: Although depth was large, rarefaction showed that sequencing of the sorted subsets was incomplete.

CDR1 and CDR2 (germline): SGHNT, YYREEE (reference sequence). CDR3 length equals 17 residues. Trimming took 0 bases from V and 1 from J, leaving 17 bases between them. The sample holds a few counts of this clone. Its antigen remains unidentified. TCRdb keeps only in-frame clones here, not all; method: immunoSEQ multiplex PCR. The table includes 950,000 to 1,200,000 clones, approximately 80% detected once. Source material: memory CD4+ T cells from PBMCs. Subset defined: CD45RA-negative fraction. The TCR comes from a man aged 18 to 30 in good health. Some clones in this sample may be carry-over from other donors' samples. The V gene is TRBV5-4, the J gene TRBJ2-7; D may match TRBD1 or TRBD2 (5 bases each). The CDR3 region is CASSLASRGSRSYEQYF. Written as DNA, the CDR3 is TGTGCCAGCAGCTTGGCATCGAGGGGAAGCCGATCCTACGAGCAGTACTTC. Looking up the rest from reference TRBV5-4 and TRBJ2-7 gives the full variable domain: ETGVTQSPTHLIKTRGQQVTLRCSSQSGHNTVSWYQQALGQGPQFIFQYYREEENGRGNFPPRFSGLQFPNYSSELNVNALELDDSALYLCASSLASRGSRSYEQYFGPGTRLTVT.